This is a list of T cell receptor beta chains from one sample in a study of T-cell reconstitution after alpha-beta-depleted transplantation in children. MiXCR, run by TCRdb on the PCR reads, gives a single entry per CDR3 protein. Of 260,000 or so distinct CDR3 sequences listed, around 12% are singletons. The sample here was PBMCs from the stem cell graft donor, taken from the stem cell graft. Receptors originate from a human donor who donated a stem cell graft to a child with acute lymphoblastic leukemia. Both conserved end residues are trimmed from each CDR3. Rows give clone size only sometimes, using once, few, many, or a class for an expanded clone.

TRBV27	many	ASSFTGSRFLPF
TRBV15	.	ATSRARSGQPQH
TRBV28	many	ASSLDGNEQF
TRBV6-2/TRBV6-3	.	ASTQLRDRGDYT
TRBV9	many	ASSLLPNGGDGYT
TRBV5-5	many	ASSLVGRSTEAF
TRBV29-1	many	SVGGGYTYEQY
TRBV7-9	many	ASQGQASVYEQY
TRBV11-2	many	ASSLGGGITNEQF
TRBV28	many	ASSPSGTGEDYEQY
TRBV7-8	many	ASSFQWTGSNAAEAF
TRBV20-1	many	SAGDSGSNYGYT
TRBV11-2	.	ASSLVGRGEQF
TRBV7-2	many	ASSLESGGEKETQY
TRBV19	many	ASSPNRDPQPQH
TRBV20-1	many	SARDGDLAGAYNEQF
TRBV7-2	many	ASSFRPGQNTEAF
TRBV7-9	many	ASSYPGREAF
TRBV5-1	once	ASSFGGLTYQEQY
TRBV11-2	many	ASSRVAFSTEKLF
TRBV11-2	many	ASSLRGAFDDEQF
TRBV6-2/TRBV6-3	many	ASRGTGLGGNQPQH
TRBV5-1	many	ASSPRTGDTIY
TRBV12-3/TRBV12-4	many	ASSLGRGQPQH
TRBV20-1	few	SASIGPVNQPQH
TRBV7-9	many	ASSLVSLTGELF
TRBV20-1	few	SARAGPDTEAF
TRBV4-3	many	ASSQAAGGSFTEAF
TRBV5-1	many	ASSRSGPEGNEKLF
TRBV6-1	many	ASSERGTRSKAF
TRBV15	many	ATSRGGRGNEQF